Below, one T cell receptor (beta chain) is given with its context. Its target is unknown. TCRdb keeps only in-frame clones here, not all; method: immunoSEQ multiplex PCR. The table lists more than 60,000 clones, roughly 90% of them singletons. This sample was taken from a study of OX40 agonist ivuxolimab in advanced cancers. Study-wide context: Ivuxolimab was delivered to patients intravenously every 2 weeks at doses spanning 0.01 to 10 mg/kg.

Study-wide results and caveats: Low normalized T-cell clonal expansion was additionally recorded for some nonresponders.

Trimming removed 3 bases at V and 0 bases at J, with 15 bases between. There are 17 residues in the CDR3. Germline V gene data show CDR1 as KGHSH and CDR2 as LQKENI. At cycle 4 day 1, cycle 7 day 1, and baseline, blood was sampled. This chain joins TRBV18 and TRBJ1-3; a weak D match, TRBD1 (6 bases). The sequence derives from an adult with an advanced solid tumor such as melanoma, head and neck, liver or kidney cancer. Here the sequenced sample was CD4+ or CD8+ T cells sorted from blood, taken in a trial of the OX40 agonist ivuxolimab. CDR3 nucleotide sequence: TGTGCCAGCTCACCCCCCGGGACACCCAGCTCTGGAAACACCATATATTTT. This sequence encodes CASSPPGTPSSGNTIYF.